This entry concerns a single TCR beta chain. Its specificity is unknown. Trimming cost V 0 bases and J 7 bases, with 12 bases left between them. The CDR3 is 14 residues long. Germline V gene lookup returns CDR1 LGHNA and CDR2 YSLEER. TCRdb's copy holds only in-frame clones and misses some; the assay was immunoSEQ multiplex PCR. Among 100,000 to 150,000 clones, 80% to 90% were seen once, and the ten largest hold approximately 7.1%. This entry is derived from a study of T cell responses to AZD1222 COVID-19 vaccine. Whole-study findings and limits: Unmutated regions of variants are reportedly targeted by nearly half of spike-specific TCRs.

V is TRBV4-3 and J is TRBJ2-5; D remains unclear. This receptor was obtained from an adult who received the AZD1222 COVID-19 vaccine. The input for sequencing was peripheral blood, taken 28 days after the second AZD1222 dose. The CDR3 DNA is TGCGCCAGCAGCCAAGAAACCGGTCGTTGGACCCAGTACTTC. Protein: CASSQETGRWTQYF.